A single sample is the source of the 7 T cell receptor beta chains below, sequenced in a study of shared clonotypes between healthy human individuals. TCRdb's table, derived via immunoSEQ multiplex PCR, lists solely in-frame clones and lacks some. The sample lists more than 2 million clones; about 94% were seen once. Naive CD8 cells comprised CD45RO-negative, CCR7-positively selected cells, excluding terminally differentiated effector memory CD45RA+ cells. Sequencing used naive CD8+ T cells from PBMCs. The receptors come from a man aged 18 to 30 in good health. Some clones in this sample may be carry-over from other donors' samples.

The chain uses TRBV9 and TRBJ2-2; the D gene is possibly TRBD2 (6 bases). Per the germline V gene, CDR1 is SGDLS and CDR2 is YYNGEE. V was shortened by 3 bases and J by 6 bases, with 15 bases between the two germline ends. The CDR3 length is 15 residues. The CDR3 sequence is CASSDQAGPPGELFF. CDR3 DNA sequence: TGTGCCAGCAGCGACCAGGCGGGACCCCCCGGGGAGCTGTTTTTT.

The gene calls are TRBV4-1 and TRBJ2-5; D unresolved. Trimming took off 2 bases at V and 4 bases at J, with 14 bases between the two ends. Germline V CDR1 and CDR2: MGHRA, YSYEKL. The length of the CDR3 is 15 residues. This CDR3 reads CASSQTHFSIETQYF. Here the CDR3 DNA reads TGCGCCAGCAGCCAAACCCACTTTAGTATAGAGACCCAGTACTTC.

The J gene is TRBJ1-5, the V gene TRBV9; perhaps TRBD1 as D (5 bases). Germline-derived CDR1 and CDR2 are SGDLS and YYNGEE. V was cut by 3 bases and J by 0 bases, with 7 bases left in between. CDR3 length: 14 amino acids. The chain's CDR3 is CASSADTSNQPQHF. Here the CDR3 DNA reads TGTGCCAGCAGCGCGGACACTAGCAATCAGCCCCAGCATTTT.

The genes are TRBV2 and TRBJ1-1; 7 nucleotides match TRBD1. J gave up 9 bases and V 1 base, and 8 bases lay outside the gene matches. This CDR3 comprises 14 residues. CDR1 and CDR2 from the germline V gene are SNHLY and FYNNEI. The CDR3 DNA reads as TGTGCCAGCAGTGAAGAACAGGGGTGGTTAAAAGCTTTCTTT. This codes for CASSEEQGWLKAFF.

The chain uses TRBV29-1 and TRBJ2-5; D remains ambiguous. Trimming left V 4 bases short and J 5 bases short, with 17 bases between. The CDR3 length is 14 residues. Germline lookup yields CDR1 SQVTM and CDR2 ANQGSEA. The CDR3 loop reads CSVVVRGGEETQYF. The CDR3 coding sequence is TGCAGCGTTGTTGTACGCGGCGGCGAGGAGACCCAGTACTTC.

The V call is TRBV27, the J call TRBJ2-5; 7 bases agree with TRBD2. The CDR3 totals 14 residues. J gave up 4 bases and V 2 bases, and 4 bases lay outside the gene matches. Germline assignment: CDR1 MNHEY and CDR2 SMNVEV (reference sequence). Here the CDR3 DNA reads TGTGCCAGCAGTTTAAGCGGGAACGGAGAGACCCAGTACTTC. This gives the protein CASSLSGNGETQYF.

The rearrangement joins TRBV6-5 to TRBJ2-1, with D perhaps TRBD1 (5 bases). The V gene's germline CDR1 is MNHEY and CDR2 SVGAGI. V lost 5 bases, J lost 2 bases, and 10 bases lay in between. There are 14 residues in the CDR3. The CDR3 sequence is CASSQARAYNEQFF. The CDR3, as DNA: TGTGCCAGCAGTCAAGCCAGGGCCTACAATGAGCAGTTCTTC.